What follows describes a single TCR beta chain. The antigen is unknown. The sample comes from a study of T cell responses to AZD1222 COVID-19 vaccine. Study-wide context: Some second doses came at about 4 weeks and others at about 12 weeks; these were pooled.

Libraries were prepared by immunoSEQ multiplex PCR; TCRdb keeps only in-frame clonotypes and omits some of them. This sample has 150,000 to 200,000 clones, with around nine tenths found just once. General study results and limits: Spike-specific TCR breadth and depth were elevated following two AZD1222 doses. Spike-wide vaccine-associated CD4 TCRs dominated at 160-218 and 743-854.

This specimen consisted of peripheral blood, obtained on day 0 of AZD1222 vaccination. The clonotype comes from an adult in good health.

CDR3 nucleotides: TGTGCCAGCAGTGAAGCGGGGACAGGTCTGGGTGAAAAACTGTTTTTT. It codes for CASSEAGTGLGEKLFF. The chain combines TRBV6-1 with TRBJ1-4; 8 positions agree with TRBD1. This CDR3 has 16 residues. Germline CDR1 and CDR2: MNHNS and SASEGT. V gave up 0 bases and J gave up 7 bases; unmatched junction bases: 7.